This T cell receptor beta chain stems from a study of identifying expanded T cells in peripheral blood. No infections or other immune events were documented during collection. The data were produced by immunoSEQ multiplex PCR, yet TCRdb's version contains in-frame clones alone and is incomplete. The sample lists about 76,000 clones; 70% to 90% were seen once. Study-level findings and limits: Across healthy donors, higher total template counts meant significantly greater approximately two-week count variance. Over two and four weeks, about 15 and 19 clones changed, versus around 1.2 between replicates.

The CDR3 spans 15 residues. Germline-derived CDR1 and CDR2 are SQVTM and ANQGSEA. Worth noting for this clone: No antigen is known for it. An end of the junction does not agree with germline; a read error may underlie this.

This sequence was found in a person between 18 and 75 years old in good health. Material for sequencing was blood. V gene TRBV29-1 combines with J gene TRBJ1-1, with D uncertain. The CDR3 DNA is TGCAGCGTTGAAGGGGTCGATGGGGTGAACACTGAAGTTTTCTTT. Its protein is CSVEGVDGVNTEVFF.